Below are 28 T cell receptor beta chains sequenced from a single sample in a study of CD8+CD57+ T cells in acquired aplastic anemia. TCR beta VDJ combinations and CDR3 sequences were profiled from genomic DNA. TCRdb reanalysed the reads using MiXCR and keeps one entry per CDR3 protein. The data show approximately 300,000 distinct CDR3 sequences, roughly 61% seen once. CD8+CD57+ cell expansion had been shown by flow cytometry in patients chosen for sequencing. Sequencing used sorted CD4+, CD8+, or CD8+CD57+ T cells (not recorded which) from PBMCs. The source is a human donor with aplastic anemia.

The rearrangement uses TRBV12-3 or TRBV12-4 and TRBJ1-1; no clear D gene. The ends were cut back, 6 bases at V and 1 base at J, with 12 bases in the middle. CDR3 length: 14 amino acids. CDR3 sequence: CASSATAGNTEAFF. DNA of the CDR3: TGTGCCAGCAGCGCTACGGCGGGGAACACTGAAGCTTTCTTT.

The rearrangement links TRBV20-1 to TRBJ2-1; 9 bases are shared with TRBD2. This CDR3 region has 14 residues. Germline lookup yields CDR1 DFQATT and CDR2 SNEGSKA (reference sequence). Losses at the gene ends were 5 bases for V and 5 bases for J; bases not matched to a gene: 7. CDR3 sequence: CSAVRLAAHNEQFF. As DNA, the CDR3 is TGCAGTGCTGTCAGACTAGCGGCACACAATGAGCAGTTCTTC.

On this clonotype itself: At one end, the junction sequence differs from germline, possibly due to a read error. The chain joins TRBV19 to TRBJ1-1, with D unresolved. The CDR3 totals 11 residues. The V gene's germline CDR1 is LNHDA and CDR2 SQIVND (reference sequence). The CDR3 DNA follows: TGCGCCAGTAGCCAGAACAGAGAAGCTTTCTTT. Its protein product is CASSQNREAFF. Based on the CDR3 plus reference TRBV19 and TRBJ1-1, the full variable domain is DGGITQSPKYLFRKEGQNVTLSCEQNLNHDAMYWYRQDPGQGLRLIYYSQIVNDFQKGDIAEGYSVSREKKESFPLTVTSAQKNPTAFYLCASSQNREAFFGQGTRLTVV.

The rearrangement links TRBV14 to TRBJ2-3, with 9 bases identical to TRBD2. Germline-derived CDR1 and CDR2 are SGHDN and FVKESK. J was trimmed by 5 bases and V by 5 bases; bases with no gene match: 8. This CDR3 is built from 15 residues. CDR3 loop: CASSSLAGAIDTQYF. CDR3 DNA: TGTGCCAGCAGCTCGTTAGCGGGAGCCATAGATACGCAGTATTTT.

This clonotype has a count of ten or more. This chain links TRBV3-1 with TRBJ1-6; D is unresolved. Trimming took 6 bases from V and 0 from J, leaving 12 bases between them. The germline V gene has CDR1 LGHDT and CDR2 YNNKEL (reference sequence). This CDR3 has 16 residues. CDR3 in amino acids: CASSTAGSSYNSPLHF. The CDR3 nucleotides read TGTGCCAGCAGTACCGCGGGTAGCTCCTATAATTCACCCCTCCACTTT.

The table lists this clonotype with many counts. The chain recombines TRBV6-4 with TRBJ1-2, with 10 bases that match TRBD1. The CDR3 covers 15 residues. The trim removed 6 bases at V and 3 bases at J, leaving 7 bases unmatched. CDR1 MRHNA and CDR2 SNTAGT come from the germline V gene. The CDR3 coding sequence is TGTGCCAGCAGGGCGGGACAGGGGACCTACTATGGCTACACCTTC. Translated: CASRAGQGTYYGYTF.

The V and J genes are TRBV7-9 and TRBJ1-4; D is possibly TRBD1 (5 bases). V was cut by 2 bases and J by 0 bases, with 7 bases left in between. CDR1 and CDR2 (germline): SEHNR, FQNEAQ (reference sequence). The CDR3 extends over 15 amino acids. This CDR3 reads CASSLPGPTNEKLFF. The DNA for the CDR3 is TGTGCCAGCAGCTTACCGGGGCCAACTAATGAAAAACTGTTTTTT.

The chain has TRBV7-9 and TRBJ2-5; D not certain. The CDR3 runs 13 residues. The germline V gene encodes CDR1 SEHNR and CDR2 FQNEAQ (reference sequence). The ends were cut back, 3 bases at V and 5 bases at J, with 10 bases in the middle. For the CDR3, the DNA is TGTGCCAGCAGCTTGGCAGATGAGGAGACCCAGTACTTC. Its protein product is CASSLADEETQYF.

The chain is built from TRBV7-3 and TRBJ1-3; no reliable D call. Germline CDR1 reads SGHTA; CDR2 reads FQGTGA. The CDR3 covers 14 residues. V lost 6 bases and J 4 bases, leaving 13 bases between the germline ends. The CDR3 is CASSLALPGNTIYF. CDR3 DNA sequence: TGTGCCAGCAGTCTCGCTTTGCCGGGAAACACCATATATTTT.

This clonotype was recorded a few times. Given the absence of the conserved phenylalanine or tryptophan at the CDR3 end, a read error is likely. The DNA is omitted, as the CDR3 cannot be located on it reliably, and the CDR3 follows TCRdb's listing. The chain combines TRBV19 with TRBJ1-2. Germline loops: CDR1 LNHDA, CDR2 SQIVND (reference sequence). The CDR3 comprises 8 residues, both ends counted. CDR3: CASTKYSG.

V is TRBV10-2 and J is TRBJ2-5; 16 bases agree with TRBD2. There are 16 residues in the CDR3. Germline V gene data show CDR1 as WSHSY and CDR2 as SAAADI. The V gene end was trimmed by 7 bases and the J gene end by 4 bases; junction bases not matched to a gene: 6. For the CDR3, the DNA is TGCGCCAGCAACCCCGGGACTAGCGGGAGGGCAGAGACCCAGTACTTC. Encoded protein: CASNPGTSGRAETQYF.

This clonotype was found a few times. V usage is TRBV20-1 and J usage is TRBJ2-7, with 8 positions matching TRBD1. V dropped 4 bases and J dropped 2; count of bases not matched to a gene: 7. Germline CDR1 DFQATT, CDR2 SNEGSKA (reference sequence). The CDR3 length is 14 residues. CDR3 sequence reads: CSATRQGKPYEQYF. CDR3 DNA: TGCAGTGCTACCCGACAGGGGAAGCCCTACGAGCAGTACTTC.

The chain carries TRBV29-1 and TRBJ1-2; 9 bases are a match to TRBD1. The V segment lost 5 bases and the J segment 6 bases; nucleotides outside the gene matches: 7. The CDR3 length is 13 residues. Per the germline V gene, CDR1 is SQVTM and CDR2 is ANQGSEA. For the CDR3, the DNA is TGCAGCGTTCGGACCGGGACAGGGAATGGCTACACCTTC. Translating gives CSVRTGTGNGYTF.

This clonotype was recorded only once. The chain recombines TRBV6-6 with TRBJ2-7; the match to TRBD1 covers 7 bases. This CDR3 is 12 amino acids long. Trimming cost V 5 bases and J 5 bases; bases outside gene matches: 3. CDR1 and CDR2 (germline): MNHNY, SVGAGI (reference sequence). CDR3 nucleotide sequence: TGTGCCAGCAGTGACAGGGCCCACGAGCAGTACTTC. This sequence encodes CASSDRAHEQYF.

The J gene is TRBJ2-5, the V gene TRBV15; D remains ambiguous. The CDR3 has 13 amino acids. V was shortened by 3 bases and J by 4 bases, with 9 bases between the two germline ends. CDR1 and CDR2 (germline): LNHNV, YYDKDF (reference sequence). As DNA, the CDR3 is TGTGCCACCAGCAGCTTATCCCGAGAGACCCAGTACTTC. Protein product: CATSSLSRETQYF.

The gene calls are TRBV2 and TRBJ1-5; D is possibly TRBD1 (5 bases). The CDR3 is 16 amino acids. In germline, CDR1 is SNHLY, CDR2 FYNNEI. Trimming pared 6 bases from V and 3 bases from J, leaving 18 bases between. The CDR3 sequence: CASRPGVGMNNQPQHF. CDR3 nucleotides: TGTGCCAGCAGACCGGGGGTGGGGATGAACAATCAGCCCCAGCATTTT.

This clonotype was counted a single time. The rearrangement joins TRBV20-1 to TRBJ1-5, with D unresolved. The CDR3 contains 13 residues. The germline V gene has CDR1 DFQATT and CDR2 SNEGSKA (reference sequence). V lost 0 bases and J lost 5, with 8 bases in between. In DNA form, the CDR3 reads TGCAGTGCTAGAGACGCCCTTGATCAGCCCCAGCATTTT. It specifies CSARDALDQPQHF.

V and J are TRBV5-1 and TRBJ2-5; D may be TRBD2 (6 bases). CDR1 is SGHRS and CDR2 is YFSETQ in the germline V gene. V dropped 4 bases and J dropped 2 bases, with 15 bases sitting between them. The CDR3 loop spans 15 amino acids. CDR3: CASSVDYRGQETQYF. In DNA form, the CDR3 reads TGCGCCAGCAGCGTGGACTATAGAGGTCAAGAGACCCAGTACTTC.

This clonotype was seen at least ten times. At one of its ends the junction is not consistent with the germline gene, which may arise from a read error. The genes are TRBV5-1 and TRBJ2-7; 12 positions match TRBD1. The CDR3 consists of 15 residues. The germline CDR1 and CDR2 sequences are SGHRS and YFSETQ. The CDR3 DNA sequence: TGTGCCAGCAGTTTAGCGGGACAGGGGGCTTACGAGCAGTACTTC. Protein sequence: CASSLAGQGAYEQYF.

The chain combines TRBV5-4 with TRBJ2-7, with 10 nucleotides matching TRBD2. From germline, CDR1 is SGHNT and CDR2 YYREEE (reference sequence). After removal of 3 bases from V and 4 bases from J, the junction contained 10 bases not matched to a gene. The CDR3 has 16 amino acids. Written as DNA, the CDR3 is TGTGCCAGCAGCTCGGAACGGGGACTAGCGCTATACGAGCAGTACTTC. It translates to CASSSERGLALYEQYF.

This clonotype has just one count. V usage is TRBV7-2 and J usage is TRBJ2-7; D may match TRBD1 or TRBD2 (5 bases each). Trimming cost V 5 bases and J 3 bases, with 14 bases left between them. Germline V gene data show CDR1 as SGHTA and CDR2 as FQGNSA. The CDR3 is 14 residues long. This chain's CDR3 is CASSRRDANYEQYF. CDR3 sequence (DNA): TGTGCCAGCAGCCGCCGGGACGCTAACTACGAGCAGTACTTC.

The DNA of the CDR3 is TGTGCCAGCAGATTCACCGGGACAGCATACAATGAGCAGTTCTTC. This encodes CASRFTGTAYNEQFF. The chain carries TRBV7-3 and TRBJ2-1; 7 bases are a match to TRBD1. Germline V lookup: CDR1 SGHTA, CDR2 FQGTGA. J was trimmed by 4 bases and V by 6 bases; bases with no gene match: 9. The CDR3 sequence is 15 residues long.

V is TRBV4-1 and J is TRBJ2-4; D remains ambiguous. The V gene's germline CDR1 is MGHRA and CDR2 YSYEKL. V lost 0 bases to trimming and J lost 0 bases, with 15 bases between them. The CDR3 is made up of 18 amino acids. The CDR3: CASSQDAEIAIAKNIQYF. The CDR3 nucleotides read TGCGCCAGCAGCCAAGATGCAGAGATCGCGATAGCCAAAAACATTCAGTACTTC.

About this clonotype: The final CDR3 position lacks the conserved phenylalanine or tryptophan, pointing to a likely read error. The gene calls are TRBV29-1 and TRBJ1-1; tentative D call: TRBD1 (5 bases). This CDR3 has 12 amino acids. Germline CDR1 and CDR2: SQVTM and ANQGSEA. Trimming removed 4 bases at V and 7 bases at J, with 13 bases between. The CDR3 is CSVGGTFYEAFL. Here the CDR3 DNA reads TGCAGCGTTGGGGGGACCTTCTATGAAGCTTTCCTT.

Ten or more counts support this clonotype. The V and J genes are TRBV19 and TRBJ1-3; D not resolved. Germline loops: CDR1 LNHDA, CDR2 SQIVND (reference sequence). The CDR3 sequence is 15 residues long. Trimming left V 7 bases short and J 2 bases short, with 15 bases between. CDR3 protein: CASTQASEAGNTIYF. Here the CDR3 DNA reads TGTGCCAGTACCCAAGCATCAGAAGCTGGAAACACCATATATTTT.

This clonotype appeared a few times. The V call is TRBV6-5, the J call TRBJ2-1, with 12 bases matching TRBD2. The V gene's germline CDR1 is MNHEY and CDR2 SVGAGI. The V and J ends lost 4 bases and 4 bases, in that order; junction bases with no gene match: 17. This CDR3 contains 20 residues. The CDR3 DNA sequence: TGTGCCAGCAGTTCTTTAGGACTAGCGGGACCAAATAGTTTTTACAATGAGCAGTTCTTC. Its protein product is CASSSLGLAGPNSFYNEQFF.

The V call is TRBV10-3, the J call TRBJ2-7, with D perhaps TRBD1 (6 bases). CDR1 is ENHRY and CDR2 is SYGVKD in the germline V gene. The CDR3 has 16 residues. Deletions cut 6 bases from V and 4 bases from J, with 22 bases between. CDR3 bases: TGTGCCATCAGAAACACAGGGATCAACCGTTTATACGAGCAGTACTTC. Protein product: CAIRNTGINRLYEQYF.

Only a few counts were recorded for this clonotype. This chain uses TRBV20-1 with TRBJ1-1; no clear D. CDR3 length: 13 residues. The V and J ends lost 6 bases and 4 bases respectively, with 15 bases between them. Per the germline V gene, CDR1 is DFQATT and CDR2 is SNEGSKA (reference sequence). CDR3 sequence reads: CSADPLLATEAFF. CDR3 sequence (DNA): TGCAGTGCCGATCCCCTGTTGGCCACTGAAGCTTTCTTT.